Described below is a single T cell receptor (beta chain) sequence and its context. The antigen is undetermined. These data come from a study of shared clonotypes between healthy human individuals. Study at large: Ranging from 18 to 49 in age, donors were a couple of women and three men. A donor's plate count was three for CD4 naive and three for CD4 memory; CD8 naive had two and CD8 memory one. Points from the study as a whole: Estimated richness was generally greater in naive than memory subsets.

Germline CDR1 reads LNHDA; CDR2 reads SQIVND (reference sequence). The germline V and J ends were trimmed by 3 bases and 4 bases, with 18 bases remaining between them. The CDR3 is 16 residues long. Assay used: immunoSEQ multiplex PCR; TCRdb lists only in-frame clones, some missing. This table has 2 million to 2.5 million clones, approximately 95% appearing once. Sequencing input: naive CD4+ T cells from PBMCs. Subset given: CD45RA+ positively selected. The clonotype was recovered from a man between 18 and 29 years old in good health. Some clones in this sample may be carry-over from other donors' samples. The chain is built from TRBV19 and TRBJ2-5; no reliable D call. CDR3: CASSIGVSGLAETQYF. The DNA for the CDR3 is TGTGCCAGTAGTATTGGAGTTTCAGGTTTGGCAGAGACCCAGTACTTC.